The clone carrying this TCR beta chain was observed at least ten times. The entry originates in a study of shared clonotypes between healthy human individuals. The length of the CDR3 is 15 residues. After removal of 3 bases from V and 0 bases from J, the junction contained 2 bases not matched to a gene. The germline CDR1 and CDR2 sequences are MNHNS and SASEGT. Assay: immunoSEQ multiplex PCR; the TCRdb copy retains only in-frame clones and omits some. The sample yields 640,000 or so clones, about two thirds seen once. The receptor comes from a woman in her twenties or thirties in good health. This chain links TRBV6-1 with TRBJ1-5; TRBD1 agrees at 7 bases. The material sequenced was memory CD4+ T cells sorted from blood. Subset: CD45RA-negative fraction. The CDR3 DNA reads as TGTGCCAGCAGTGACAACAGGGGTAGCAATCAGCCCCAGCATTTT. It specifies CASSDNRGSNQPQHF.